This TCR beta chain was sequenced in a study of T cell repertoires in cytomegalovirus infection. Whole-study findings and limits: Carriage of CMV together with the relevant HLA was identifiable through cumulative public TCR beta family frequency.

A note on this clonotype: The antigen is not known.

CDR1 KGHSH and CDR2 LQKENI come from the germline V gene. The V gene end was trimmed by 6 bases and the J gene end by 0 bases; junction bases not matched to a gene: 9. The CDR3 is 17 residues long. TCRdb used MiXCR to reprocess the reads, holding one entry per CDR3 protein. Counted here are approximately 100,000 distinct CDR3 sequences, 29% occurring once; the ten biggest clones make up approximately 78%. The input for sequencing was CD8+ T cells from cultured PBMCs, taken from culture after CMV antigen stimulation. The V call is TRBV18, the J call TRBJ1-5; 9 positions match TRBD1. This TCR derives from a human donor in good health (CMV status not recorded). Some clones in this sample may be carry-over from other donors' samples. The CDR3 sequence is CASSLGQGLNSNQPQHF. The CDR3 coding sequence is TGTGCCAGCTCGTTGGGACAGGGACTGAATAGCAATCAGCCCCAGCATTTT.